The 28 T cell receptor beta chains reported below all come from one sample, sequenced in a study of beta chain features in type 1 diabetes (dated 2018 in TCRdb). The library was prepared using the immunoSEQ multiplex PCR assay. The High Capacity cDNA Reverse Transcription Kit was used to reverse transcribe all of the isolated RNA, meaning that expressed TCRB transcripts were what got sequenced. TCRdb retrieved this table from immuneACCESS and kept in-frame rearrangements only. Not all clones are present; in checked studies, unresolved V genes account for under half, and no reason is known for the remainder. A total of hundreds of thousands of clones appear in this sample, 15% to 17% of them only once. The top ten hold roughly 0.098% of the sample. Sequencing input: naive CD4+ T cells from blood. The cell subset or site label of this sample denotes: true naive CD4+ T cells. Receptors originate from a man aged 18 to 29 in good health.

The chain joins TRBV7-2 to TRBJ2-3; weak D call: TRBD2 (6 bases). V dropped 3 bases and J dropped 3 bases, with 25 bases sitting between them. The CDR3 loop spans 19 amino acids. Per germline, CDR1 SGHTA and CDR2 FQGNSA. The CDR3 sequence is CASSFRDSSLGRGTDTQYF. CDR3 DNA sequence: TGTGCCAGCAGCTTCAGGGACTCATCACTAGGACGGGGGACAGATACGCAGTATTTT.

This clone has a handful of counts. This rearrangement joins TRBV11-3 to TRBJ2-3; no definite D call. This CDR3 comprises 14 residues. The ends were cut back, 4 bases at V and 0 bases at J, with 8 bases in the middle. CDR1 SGHNT and CDR2 YENEEA come from the germline V gene. DNA for the CDR3: TGTGCCAGCAGCTCTAGAACTAGCACAGATACGCAGTATTTT. Translation gives CASSSRTSTDTQYF.

This chain joins TRBV4-2 and TRBJ2-5; D possibly corresponds to TRBD2 (7 bases). V lost 1 base and J 5 bases, leaving 11 bases between the germline ends. From germline, CDR1 is LGHNA and CDR2 YNFKEQ. The CDR3 sequence is 14 residues long. The CDR3 region is CASSQGGGWETQYF. The CDR3 DNA reads as TGTGCCAGCAGCCAAGGGGGGGGCTGGGAGACCCAGTACTTC.

This clone has only a few counts. V and J are TRBV9 and TRBJ2-7; 8 bases are a match to TRBD2. This CDR3 is built from 14 residues. V dropped 0 bases and J dropped 6; count of bases not matched to a gene: 5. Germline V gene sequence: CDR1 SGDLS, CDR2 YYNGEE. The DNA of the CDR3 is TGTGCCAGCAGCGTAGCCGGGACTAGGGGCGAGCAGTACTTC. Encoded protein: CASSVAGTRGEQYF.

The chain uses TRBV5-6 and TRBJ2-7; D tentatively reads TRBD1 or TRBD2 (5 bases each). V dropped 5 bases and J dropped 3 bases, with 18 bases sitting between them. CDR1 is SGHDT and CDR2 is YYEEEE in the germline V gene. This CDR3 contains 15 residues. The CDR3 here is CASRRDLLSRYEQYF. Written as DNA, the CDR3 is TGTGCCAGCAGACGGGACCTTCTAAGCCGCTACGAGCAGTACTTC.

This rearrangement joins TRBV7-9 to TRBJ1-2; D remains unclear. The CDR3 extends over 12 amino acids. CDR1 and CDR2 (germline): SEHNR, FQNEAQ (reference sequence). V was trimmed by 0 bases and J by 9 bases, leaving 8 bases between them. In nucleotides, the CDR3 is TGTGCCAGCAGCTTAGCTGGGGTGAGCTACACCTTC. Residues: CASSLAGVSYTF.

This chain uses TRBV30 with TRBJ2-7, with 7 nucleotides matching TRBD2. J was trimmed by 2 bases and V by 0 bases; bases with no gene match: 4. This CDR3 is built from 14 residues. The germline V gene has CDR1 GTSNPN and CDR2 SVGIG (reference sequence). The CDR3 region has the DNA TGTGCCTGGAGTGTTCCTAGCGGAACCTACGAGCAGTACTTC. Its translation is CAWSVPSGTYEQYF.

The chain links TRBV7-6 to TRBJ2-7, with TRBD2 matching 11 bases. Germline V lookup: CDR1 SGHVS, CDR2 FNYEAQ. The CDR3 loop spans 16 amino acids. The V gene end was trimmed by 5 bases and the J gene end by 3 bases; junction bases not matched to a gene: 9. CDR3 region: CASSPGLAGDHYEQYF. The CDR3 coding sequence is TGTGCCAGCAGCCCAGGACTAGCGGGCGACCACTACGAGCAGTACTTC.

The sample holds a few counts of this clone. The chain employs TRBV5-1 and TRBJ1-4; D is unclear. This CDR3 is 14 amino acids long. V was pared by 4 bases and J by 10 bases, with 17 bases between. The germline gives CDR1 SGHRS, CDR2 YFSETQ. CDR3 nucleotides: TGCGCCAGCAGCCCCGGAGGCCCAGCCGGAAAACTGTTTTTT. Encoded protein: CASSPGGPAGKLFF. The entire variable domain, with the rest obtained from reference TRBV5-1 and TRBJ1-4, is as follows: KAGVTQTPRYLIKTRGQQVTLSCSPISGHRSVSWYQQTPGQGLQFLFEYFSETQRNKGNFPGRFSGRQFSNSRSEMNVSTLELGDSALYLCASSPGGPAGKLFFGSGTQLSVL.

The CDR3 here is CASSTPAGASYEQYF. The CDR3, as DNA: TGTGCCAGCAGTACTCCAGCGGGAGCCTCCTACGAGCAGTACTTC. This sequence joins TRBV6-5 and TRBJ2-7; 8 positions agree with TRBD2. Per the germline V gene, CDR1 is MNHEY and CDR2 is SVGAGI. This CDR3 region has 15 residues. After removal of 5 bases from V and 0 bases from J, the junction contained 6 bases not matched to a gene.

This clone was observed a few times. This chain connects TRBV7-2 to TRBJ2-5, with D hard to call. The germline V gene has CDR1 SGHTA and CDR2 FQGNSA. The CDR3 is made up of 13 amino acids. V was clipped by 3 bases and J by 6 bases, with 11 bases between them. The chain's CDR3 is CASSLEREKTQYF. DNA of the CDR3: TGTGCCAGCAGCTTGGAAAGGGAAAAGACCCAGTACTTC.

The chain is built from TRBV28 and TRBJ2-3, with 10 nucleotides matching TRBD1. The germline CDR1 and CDR2 sequences are MDHEN and SYDVKM. The CDR3 has 15 amino acids. V dropped 5 bases and J dropped 7; count of bases not matched to a gene: 9. The CDR3 nucleotides are TGTGCCAGCAGTGCGGGACAGGGGCCCCTGTATACGCAGTATTTT. Translating gives CASSAGQGPLYTQYF.

The chain joins TRBV7-8 to TRBJ2-7; 9 nucleotides agree with TRBD2. This CDR3 has 19 amino acids. V dropped 0 bases and J dropped 2; count of bases not matched to a gene: 14. The germline gives CDR1 SGHVS, CDR2 FQNEAQ. The CDR3 DNA follows: TGTGCCAGCAGCTTAGCGGGGACTAGCCGTATACTACACCCCTACGAGCAGTACTTC. This gives the protein CASSLAGTSRILHPYEQYF.

The chain links TRBV20-1 to TRBJ2-7; TRBD1 agrees at 10 bases. CDR3 length: 11 residues. In germline, CDR1 is DFQATT, CDR2 SNEGSKA (reference sequence). The CDR3, as DNA: TGCAGGGGACAGGGGTCTCACGAGCAGTACTTC. Translation gives CRGQGSHEQYF.

The rearrangement links TRBV19 to TRBJ2-7; 9 bases fit TRBD1. The CDR3 is 20 amino acids. The V gene's germline CDR1 is LNHDA and CDR2 SQIVND (reference sequence). V lost 4 bases to trimming and J lost 3 bases; unmatched junction nucleotides: 22. CDR3 protein: CASSTLPPGQGGTSNYEQYF. CDR3 nucleotide sequence: TGTGCCAGTAGTACCCTCCCACCGGGACAGGGAGGAACTTCTAACTACGAGCAGTACTTC.

A few counts support this clone. The chain recombines TRBV5-6 with TRBJ1-2; no clear D. Germline V gene sequence: CDR1 SGHDT, CDR2 YYEEEE. The CDR3 has 13 amino acids. With 0 bases removed from V and 6 bases from J, the gap between germline ends came to 9 bases. This CDR3 reads CASSLVRGNGYTF. CDR3 nucleotides: TGTGCCAGCAGCTTGGTACGCGGTAATGGCTACACCTTC.

This clone has a handful of counts. The chain joins TRBV30 to TRBJ1-2; D perhaps matches TRBD1 (5 bases). V lost 1 base and J lost 2, with 8 bases in between. The CDR3 covers 13 residues. Germline lookup yields CDR1 GTSNPN and CDR2 SVGIG (reference sequence). CDR3 region: CAWSGQFNYGYTF. CDR3 bases: TGTGCCTGGAGTGGACAGTTCAACTATGGCTACACCTTC.

This chain links TRBV5-1 with TRBJ2-1; the match to TRBD2 covers 7 bases. The CDR3 runs 14 residues. V gave up 6 bases and J gave up 3 bases; unmatched junction bases: 6. Germline loops: CDR1 SGHRS, CDR2 YFSETQ. CDR3 protein: CASTVAGGYNEQFF. In DNA, the CDR3 is TGCGCCAGCACGGTAGCGGGTGGCTACAATGAGCAGTTCTTC.

The CDR3 loop reads CATSGQRYEQYF. DNA for the CDR3: TGTGCCACATCGGGACAGCGCTACGAGCAGTACTTC. The V and J genes are TRBV28 and TRBJ2-7; 7 nucleotides line up with TRBD1. The germline CDR1 and CDR2 sequences are MDHEN and SYDVKM. The V gene end was trimmed by 10 bases and the J gene end by 3 bases; junction bases not matched to a gene: 6. The CDR3 covers 12 residues.

This clone was counted a few times. The rearrangement uses TRBV5-1 and TRBJ1-2, with D perhaps TRBD1 (6 bases). The CDR3 contains 14 residues. Germline CDR1 SGHRS, CDR2 YFSETQ. V was cut by 4 bases and J by 2 bases, with 12 bases left in between. The CDR3 loop is CASSRTGSNYGYTF. CDR3 bases: TGCGCCAGCAGCCGTACAGGGTCCAACTATGGCTACACCTTC.

The chain recombines TRBV27 with TRBJ2-3; D is undetermined. Germline CDR1 is MNHEY and CDR2 is SMNVEV (reference sequence). The CDR3 loop spans 15 amino acids. V lost 2 bases and J lost 4, with 13 bases in between. Written as DNA, the CDR3 is TGTGCCAGCAGTTTAGTCGGGCCACTGGCAGATACGCAGTATTTT. Residues: CASSLVGPLADTQYF.

This chain joins TRBV29-1 and TRBJ1-4; a possible D gene is TRBD1 (5 bases). V lost 5 bases and J 12 bases, leaving 13 bases between the germline ends. This CDR3 comprises 11 residues. Per germline, CDR1 SQVTM and CDR2 ANQGSEA. In DNA form, the CDR3 reads TGCAGCGTTCGGGACGCCGCCCAACTGTTTTTT. The encoded protein is CSVRDAAQLFF.

This clone appeared a few times. The chain couples TRBV7-2 to TRBJ2-7, with D perhaps TRBD1 (6 bases). The germline gives CDR1 SGHTA, CDR2 FQGNSA. V lost 1 base, J lost 7 bases, and 14 bases lay in between. The CDR3 sequence is 14 residues long. The CDR3 DNA is TGTGCCAGCAGCTTAGGAGGGGGAGCGAAGGAGCAGTACTTC. Residues: CASSLGGGAKEQYF.

The CDR3 spells CASSLDGRGFGGETQYF. The CDR3 nucleotides are TGCGCCAGCAGCTTGGACGGCAGGGGATTTGGCGGGGAGACCCAGTACTTC. The J gene is TRBJ2-5, the V gene TRBV5-1, with a tentative D call TRBD1 (6 bases). The V gene lost 0 bases and the J gene lost 5 bases, with 20 bases spanning the gap. This CDR3 contains 17 residues. Germline V CDR1 and CDR2: SGHRS, YFSETQ.

The V call is TRBV7-3, the J call TRBJ2-7, with 12 bases that match TRBD2. J was trimmed by 2 bases and V by 4 bases; bases with no gene match: 6. This CDR3 is 16 amino acids long. Germline V gene data show CDR1 as SGHTA and CDR2 as FQGTGA. Written as DNA, the CDR3 is TGTGCCAGCAGCTCTTGGACTAGCGGGACCACCTACGAGCAGTACTTC. Translating gives CASSSWTSGTTYEQYF.

The rearrangement joins TRBV7-2 to TRBJ2-7; D call uncertain. The CDR3 runs 14 residues. V lost 4 bases to trimming and J lost 3 bases, with 13 bases between them. Germline CDR1 is SGHTA and CDR2 is FQGNSA. The CDR3 DNA follows: TGTGCCAGCAGCTCGATTCCCGCTAGCTACGAGCAGTACTTC. It yields the protein CASSSIPASYEQYF.

The rearrangement links TRBV27 to TRBJ2-1; 12 nucleotides match TRBD2. The V segment lost 5 bases and the J segment 1 base; nucleotides outside the gene matches: 3. Germline V gene data show CDR1 as MNHEY and CDR2 as SMNVEV (reference sequence). This CDR3 has 16 residues. CDR3 coding DNA: TGTGCCAGCAGTGTTCTAGCGGGAGGGTCCTACAATGAGCAGTTCTTC. Protein: CASSVLAGGSYNEQFF.

This clone was counted between two and nine times. The rearrangement links TRBV9 to TRBJ2-1; perhaps TRBD2 as D (6 bases). Germline assignment: CDR1 SGDLS and CDR2 YYNGEE. Between the trimmed V and J ends, which lost 0 bases and 4 bases, there was a span of 11 bases. The CDR3 has 15 residues. CDR3 DNA sequence: TGTGCCAGCAGCGTAGGTGGACTACTTTACAATGAGCAGTTCTTC. This encodes CASSVGGLLYNEQFF.